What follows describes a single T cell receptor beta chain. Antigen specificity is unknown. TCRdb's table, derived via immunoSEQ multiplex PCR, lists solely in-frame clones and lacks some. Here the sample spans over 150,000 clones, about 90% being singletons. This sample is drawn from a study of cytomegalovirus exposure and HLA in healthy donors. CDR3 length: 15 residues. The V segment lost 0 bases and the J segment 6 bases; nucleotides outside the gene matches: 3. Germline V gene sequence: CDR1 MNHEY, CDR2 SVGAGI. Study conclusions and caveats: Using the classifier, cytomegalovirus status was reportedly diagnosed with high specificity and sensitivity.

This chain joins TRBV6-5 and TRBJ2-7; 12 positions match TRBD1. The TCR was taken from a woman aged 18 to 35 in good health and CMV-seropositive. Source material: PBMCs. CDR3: CASSYSGQGASEQYF. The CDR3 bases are TGTGCCAGCAGTTACTCGGGACAGGGGGCCAGCGAGCAGTACTTC.